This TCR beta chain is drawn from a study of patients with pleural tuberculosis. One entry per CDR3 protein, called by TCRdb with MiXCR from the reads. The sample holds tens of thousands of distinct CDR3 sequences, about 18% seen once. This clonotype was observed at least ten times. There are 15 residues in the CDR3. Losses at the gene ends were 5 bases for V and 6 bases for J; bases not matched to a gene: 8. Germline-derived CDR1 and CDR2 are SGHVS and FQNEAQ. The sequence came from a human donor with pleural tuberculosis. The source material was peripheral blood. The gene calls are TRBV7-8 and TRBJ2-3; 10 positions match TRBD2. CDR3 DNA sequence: TGTGCCAGCAGCCGCCCAGCGGGAGGGCGGGATACGCAGTATTTT. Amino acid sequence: CASSRPAGGRDTQYF. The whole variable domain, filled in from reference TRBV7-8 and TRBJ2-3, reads GAGVSQSPRYKVAKRGQDVALRCDPISGHVSLFWYQQALGQGPEFLTYFQNEAQLDKSGLPSDRFFAERPEGSVSTLKIQRTQQEDSAVYLCASSRPAGGRDTQYFGPGTRLTVL.